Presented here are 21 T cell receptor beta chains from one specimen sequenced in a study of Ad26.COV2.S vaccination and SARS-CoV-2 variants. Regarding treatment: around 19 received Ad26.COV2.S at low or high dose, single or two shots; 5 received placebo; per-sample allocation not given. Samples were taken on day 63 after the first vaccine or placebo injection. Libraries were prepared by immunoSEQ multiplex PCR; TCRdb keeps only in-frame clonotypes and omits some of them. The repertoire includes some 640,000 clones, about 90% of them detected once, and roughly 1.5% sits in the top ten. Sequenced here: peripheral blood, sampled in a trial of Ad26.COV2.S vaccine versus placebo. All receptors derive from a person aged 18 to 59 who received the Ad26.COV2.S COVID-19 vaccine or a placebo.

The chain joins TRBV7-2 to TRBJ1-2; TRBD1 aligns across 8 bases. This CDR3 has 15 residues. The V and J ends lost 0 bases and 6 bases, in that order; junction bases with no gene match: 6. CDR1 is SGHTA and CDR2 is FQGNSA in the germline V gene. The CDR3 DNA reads TGTGCCAGCAGCTTAGCCCAGGACAGGGTCCATGGCTACACCTTC. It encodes CASSLAQDRVHGYTF.

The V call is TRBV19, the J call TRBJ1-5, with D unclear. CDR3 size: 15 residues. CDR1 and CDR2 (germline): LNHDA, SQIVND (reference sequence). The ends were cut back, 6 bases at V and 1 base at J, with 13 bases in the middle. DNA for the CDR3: TGTGCCAGTAGGACCGGCTTATTAAGCAATCAGCCCCAGCATTTT. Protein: CASRTGLLSNQPQHF. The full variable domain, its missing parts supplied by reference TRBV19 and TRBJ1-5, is DGGITQSPKYLFRKEGQNVTLSCEQNLNHDAMYWYRQDPGQGLRLIYYSQIVNDFQKGDIAEGYSVSREKKESFPLTVTSAQKNPTAFYLCASRTGLLSNQPQHFGDGTRLSIL.

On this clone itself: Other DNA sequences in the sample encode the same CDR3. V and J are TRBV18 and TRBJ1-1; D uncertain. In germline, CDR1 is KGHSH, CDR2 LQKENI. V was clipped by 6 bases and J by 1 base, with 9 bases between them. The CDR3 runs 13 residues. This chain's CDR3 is CASSPQENTEAFF. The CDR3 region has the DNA TGTGCCAGCTCGCCCCAGGAGAACACTGAAGCTTTCTTT.

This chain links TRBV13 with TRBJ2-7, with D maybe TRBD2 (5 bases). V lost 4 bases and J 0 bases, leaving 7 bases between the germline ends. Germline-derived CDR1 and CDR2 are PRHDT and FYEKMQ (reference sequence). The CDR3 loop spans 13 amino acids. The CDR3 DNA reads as TGTGCCAGCAGCTCCGGGAACTCCTACGAGCAGTACTTC. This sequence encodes CASSSGNSYEQYF.

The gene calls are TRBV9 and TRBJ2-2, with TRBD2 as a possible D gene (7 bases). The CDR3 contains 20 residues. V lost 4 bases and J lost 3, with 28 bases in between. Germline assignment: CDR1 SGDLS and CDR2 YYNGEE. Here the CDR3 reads CASSSPKGGGLFRYTGELFF. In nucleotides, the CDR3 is TGTGCCAGCAGCTCACCCAAGGGGGGGGGCCTGTTTCGGTACACCGGGGAGCTGTTTTTT.

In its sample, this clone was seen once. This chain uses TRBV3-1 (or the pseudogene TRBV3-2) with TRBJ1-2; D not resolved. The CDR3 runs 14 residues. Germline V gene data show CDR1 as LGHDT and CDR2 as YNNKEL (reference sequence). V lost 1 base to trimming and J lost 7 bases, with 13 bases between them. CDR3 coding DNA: TGTGCCAGCAGCCAAGGAGGGAGTCCTTCTGGCTACACCTTC. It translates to CASSQGGSPSGYTF.

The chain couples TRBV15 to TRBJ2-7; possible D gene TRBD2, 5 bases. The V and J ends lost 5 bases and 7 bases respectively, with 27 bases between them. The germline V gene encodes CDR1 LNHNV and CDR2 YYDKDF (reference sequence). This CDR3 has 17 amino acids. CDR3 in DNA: TGTGCCACCAGCCGGGGAGCTAGCCGCGTTATAGGGTGGGAGCAGTACTTC. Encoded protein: CATSRGASRVIGWEQYF.

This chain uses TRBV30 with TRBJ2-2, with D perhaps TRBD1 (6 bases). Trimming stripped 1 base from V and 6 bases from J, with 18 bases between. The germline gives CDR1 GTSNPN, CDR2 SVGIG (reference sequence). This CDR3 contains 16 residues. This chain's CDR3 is CAWSAQGRGYAGELFF. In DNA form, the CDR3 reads TGTGCCTGGAGTGCACAGGGAAGGGGATATGCCGGGGAGCTGTTTTTT.

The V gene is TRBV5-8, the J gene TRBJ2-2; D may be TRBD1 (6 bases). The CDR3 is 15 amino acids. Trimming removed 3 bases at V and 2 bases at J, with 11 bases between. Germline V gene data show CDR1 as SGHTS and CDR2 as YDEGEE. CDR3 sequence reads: CASSWGLLNTGELFF. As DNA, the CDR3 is TGTGCCAGCAGCTGGGGGCTGCTCAACACCGGGGAGCTGTTTTTT.

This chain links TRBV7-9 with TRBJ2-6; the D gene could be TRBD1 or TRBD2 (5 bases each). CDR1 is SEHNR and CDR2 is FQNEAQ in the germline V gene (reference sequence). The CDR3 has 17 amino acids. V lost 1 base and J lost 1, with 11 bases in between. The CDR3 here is CASSLEGTNSGANVLTF. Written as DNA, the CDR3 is TGTGCCAGCAGCTTAGAGGGGACGAATTCTGGGGCCAACGTCCTGACTTTC.

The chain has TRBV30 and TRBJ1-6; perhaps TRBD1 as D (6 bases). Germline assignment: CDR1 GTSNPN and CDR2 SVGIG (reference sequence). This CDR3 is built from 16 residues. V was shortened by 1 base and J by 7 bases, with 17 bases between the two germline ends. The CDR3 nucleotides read TGTGCCTGGAGTGGTATGGGGGCCTCCTCAAATTCACCCCTCCACTTT. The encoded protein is CAWSGMGASSNSPLHF.

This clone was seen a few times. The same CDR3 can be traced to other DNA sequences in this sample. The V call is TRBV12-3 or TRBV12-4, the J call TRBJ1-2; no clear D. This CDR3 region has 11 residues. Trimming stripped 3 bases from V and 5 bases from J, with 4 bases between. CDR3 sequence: CASSLGYGYTF. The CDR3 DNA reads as TGTGCCAGCAGTTTGGGGTATGGCTACACCTTC.

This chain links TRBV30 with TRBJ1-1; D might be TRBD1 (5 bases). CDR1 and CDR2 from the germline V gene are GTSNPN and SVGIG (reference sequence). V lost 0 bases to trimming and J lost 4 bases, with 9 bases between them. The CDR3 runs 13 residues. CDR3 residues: CAWSVGDSTEAFF. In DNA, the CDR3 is TGTGCCTGGAGTGTGGGGGATTCCACTGAAGCTTTCTTT.

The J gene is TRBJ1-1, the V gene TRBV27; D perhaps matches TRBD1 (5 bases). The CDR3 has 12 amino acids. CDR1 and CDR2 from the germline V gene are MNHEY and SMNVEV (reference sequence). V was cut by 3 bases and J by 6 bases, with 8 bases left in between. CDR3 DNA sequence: TGTGCCAGCAGTTTTTGGGGCGCTGAAGCTTTCTTT. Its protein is CASSFWGAEAFF.

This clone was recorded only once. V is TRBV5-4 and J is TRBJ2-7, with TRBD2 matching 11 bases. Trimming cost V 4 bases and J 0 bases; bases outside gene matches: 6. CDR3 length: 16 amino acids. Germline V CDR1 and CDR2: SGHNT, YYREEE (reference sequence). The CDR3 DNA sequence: TGTGCCAGCAGCCGATTAGCGGGAGGGGTCTCCTACGAGCAGTACTTC. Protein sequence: CASSRLAGGVSYEQYF.

CDR3 DNA: TGTGCCACCAGCAGAGGAGGACTAGCGGGGGGCTACAATGAGCAGTTCTTC. Protein product: CATSRGGLAGGYNEQFF. The chain recombines TRBV15 with TRBJ2-1; 14 bases fit TRBD2. The CDR3 sequence is 17 residues long. From germline, CDR1 is LNHNV and CDR2 YYDKDF (reference sequence). The trim removed 1 base at V and 3 bases at J, leaving 2 bases unmatched.

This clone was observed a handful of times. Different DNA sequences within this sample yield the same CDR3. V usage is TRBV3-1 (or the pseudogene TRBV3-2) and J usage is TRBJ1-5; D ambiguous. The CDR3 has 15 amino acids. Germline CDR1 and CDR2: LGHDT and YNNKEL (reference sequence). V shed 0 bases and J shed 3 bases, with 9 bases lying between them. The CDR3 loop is CASSQDGGLNQPQHF. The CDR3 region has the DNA TGTGCCAGCAGCCAAGATGGAGGGCTCAATCAGCCCCAGCATTTT.

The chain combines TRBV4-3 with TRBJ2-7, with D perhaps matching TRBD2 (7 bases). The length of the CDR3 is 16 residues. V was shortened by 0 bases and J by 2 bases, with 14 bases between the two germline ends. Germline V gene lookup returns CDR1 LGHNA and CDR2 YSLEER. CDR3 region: CASSQEGGERPYEQYF. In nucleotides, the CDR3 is TGCGCCAGCAGCCAAGAAGGGGGGGAACGTCCCTACGAGCAGTACTTC.

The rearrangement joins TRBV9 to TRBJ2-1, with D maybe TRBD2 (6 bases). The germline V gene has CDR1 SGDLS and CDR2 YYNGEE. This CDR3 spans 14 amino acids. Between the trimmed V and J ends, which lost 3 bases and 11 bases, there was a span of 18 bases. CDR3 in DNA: TGTGCCAGCAGCGACCAAACGGGCGGGGCCAAGCAGTTCTTC. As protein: CASSDQTGGAKQFF. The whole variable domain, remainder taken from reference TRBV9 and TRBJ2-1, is DSGVTQTPKHLITATGQRVTLRCSPRSGDLSVYWYQQSLDQGLQFLIQYYNGEERAKGNILERFSAQQFPDLHSELNLSSLELGDSALYFCASSDQTGGAKQFFGPGTRLTVL.

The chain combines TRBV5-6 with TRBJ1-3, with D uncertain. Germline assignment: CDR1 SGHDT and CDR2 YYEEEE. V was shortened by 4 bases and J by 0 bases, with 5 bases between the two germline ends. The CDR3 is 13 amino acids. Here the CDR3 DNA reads TGTGCCAGCAGCAGGACCTCTGGAAACACCATATATTTT. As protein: CASSRTSGNTIYF.

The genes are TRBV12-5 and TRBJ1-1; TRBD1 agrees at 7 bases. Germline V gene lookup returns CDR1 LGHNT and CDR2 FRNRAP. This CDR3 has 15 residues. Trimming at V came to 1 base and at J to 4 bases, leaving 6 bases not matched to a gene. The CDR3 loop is CASGLGDRAGTEAFF. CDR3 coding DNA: TGTGCTAGTGGTTTGGGTGACAGGGCGGGCACTGAAGCTTTCTTT.